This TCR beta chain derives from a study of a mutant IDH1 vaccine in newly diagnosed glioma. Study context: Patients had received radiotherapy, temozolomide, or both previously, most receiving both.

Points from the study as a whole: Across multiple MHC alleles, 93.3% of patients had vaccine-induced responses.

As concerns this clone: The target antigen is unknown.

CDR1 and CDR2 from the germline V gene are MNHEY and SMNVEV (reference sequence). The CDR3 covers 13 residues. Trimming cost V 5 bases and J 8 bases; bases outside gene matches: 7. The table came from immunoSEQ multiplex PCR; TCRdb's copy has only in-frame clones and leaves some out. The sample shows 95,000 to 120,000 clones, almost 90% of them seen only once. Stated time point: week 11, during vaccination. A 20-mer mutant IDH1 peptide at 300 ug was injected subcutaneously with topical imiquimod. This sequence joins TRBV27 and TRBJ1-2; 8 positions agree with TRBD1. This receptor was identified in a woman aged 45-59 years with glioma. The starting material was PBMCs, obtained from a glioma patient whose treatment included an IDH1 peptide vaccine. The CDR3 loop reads CASSLGTGGGYTF. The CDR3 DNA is TGTGCCAGCAGTCTAGGGACAGGAGGAGGCTACACCTTC.